This T cell receptor beta chain came from a study of regulatory T cells in long-lasting Graves disease. Findings and limits, study-wide: Reduced TCR diversity was observed in persistent Graves' patients versus newly diagnosed patients. A reduction in accuracy may have resulted from the small sample size. Relative to new patients (approximately 1,000), persistent patients exhibited greater sharing of public clonotypes (approximately 2,700).

The CDR3 loop spans 15 amino acids. Germline V CDR1 and CDR2: KGHSH, LQKENI. Trimming shortened V by 0 bases and J by 1 base, and 9 bases separated the two germline ends. Time point denoted: persistent/refractory GD, antithyroid drugs over 5 years with positive TRAb. Following extraction of RNA from PBMCs, that RNA was used to make the TCR library. Doctors identified Graves' disease using the American Thyroid Association guidelines. This clonotype was seen only a few times. Antigen unknown. In building TCR beta libraries, iRepertoire HTBI primers were used together with Arm-PCR of CDR3 regions. MiXCR, applied by TCRdb to the multiplex PCR reads, yields one record per CDR3 protein. The repertoire has roughly 430,000 distinct CDR3 sequences, around 20% of them found once; the top ten carry roughly 13%.

V is TRBV18 and J is TRBJ1-1; no reliable D call. The origin of this receptor is a female donor with Graves disease. Sequencing was performed on peripheral blood mononuclear cells (PBMCs), taken when the disease was refractory, from a patient treated with antithyroid drugs. Here the CDR3 DNA reads TGTGCCAGCTCACCACCATCGGAATCGAACACTGAAGCTTTCTTT. It yields the protein CASSPPSESNTEAFF. The full variable domain, its missing parts supplied by reference TRBV18 and TRBJ1-1, is NAGVMQNPRHLVRRRGQEARLRCSPMKGHSHVYWYRQLPEEGLKFMVYLQKENIIDESGMPKERFSAEFPKEGPSILRIQQVVRGDSAAYFCASSPPSESNTEAFFGQGTRLTVV.